Included here is one T cell receptor beta chain sequence, with context. The data derive from a study of blood T cell repertoires in COVID-19. At the level of the study: Samples taken during acute and convalescent COVID-19 were collected in the United States, Italy and Spain. T cells, B-cell-depleted T cells, or PBMCs provided the cDNA or gDNA that served as material.

The CDR3 contains 15 residues. V dropped 0 bases and J dropped 5 bases, with 14 bases sitting between them. In germline, CDR1 is MNHNS, CDR2 SASEGT. As processed by the authors: From reference gene primer amplification, estimates of nucleated cell counts were derived. Method: immunoSEQ multiplex PCR; TCRdb's copy keeps in-frame clones and lacks some. V and J calls and clone size are given by that table; D and trimming were obtained from the DNA. The sample yields roughly 250,000 clones, roughly 82% seen once. The source material was peripheral blood. The clonotype was recovered from a woman older than 75 with active or convalescent COVID-19. V is TRBV6-1 and J is TRBJ2-7, with a possible D match to TRBD2 (5 bases). The CDR3 region has the DNA TGTGCCAGCAGTGAAGCGCGGGTTAGCTTCCACGAGCAGTACTTC. This codes for CASSEARVSFHEQYF.